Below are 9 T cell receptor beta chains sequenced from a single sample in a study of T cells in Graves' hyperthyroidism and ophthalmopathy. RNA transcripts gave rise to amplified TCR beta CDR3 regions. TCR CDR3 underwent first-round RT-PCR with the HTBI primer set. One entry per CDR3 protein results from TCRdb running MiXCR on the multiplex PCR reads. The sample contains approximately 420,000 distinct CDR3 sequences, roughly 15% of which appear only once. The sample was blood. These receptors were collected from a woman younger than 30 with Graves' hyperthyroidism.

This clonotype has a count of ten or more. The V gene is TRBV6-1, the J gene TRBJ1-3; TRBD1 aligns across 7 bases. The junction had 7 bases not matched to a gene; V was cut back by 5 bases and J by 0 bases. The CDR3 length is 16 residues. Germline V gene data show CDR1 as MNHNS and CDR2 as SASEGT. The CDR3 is CASSYYRGSSGNTIYF. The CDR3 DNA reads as TGTGCCAGCAGTTATTACAGGGGAAGCTCTGGAAACACCATATATTTT.

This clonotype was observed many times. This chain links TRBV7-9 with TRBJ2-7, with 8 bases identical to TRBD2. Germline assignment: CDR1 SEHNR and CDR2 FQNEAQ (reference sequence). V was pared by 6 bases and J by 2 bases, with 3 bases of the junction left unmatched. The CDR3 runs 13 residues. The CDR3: CASRALAAYEQYF. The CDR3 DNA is TGTGCCAGCAGGGCACTAGCGGCCTACGAGCAGTACTTC.

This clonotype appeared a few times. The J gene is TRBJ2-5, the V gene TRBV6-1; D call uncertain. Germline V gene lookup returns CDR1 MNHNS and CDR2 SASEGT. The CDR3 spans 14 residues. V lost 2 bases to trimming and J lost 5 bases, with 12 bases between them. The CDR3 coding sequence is TGTGCCAGCAGTGAATTAATCGATGGGGAGACCCAGTACTTC. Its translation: CASSELIDGETQYF.

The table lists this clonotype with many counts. The CDR3 bases are TGTGCCAGCAGCTTAGCTAATTACGAGCAGTACTTC. Its translation: CASSLANYEQYF. The V gene is TRBV7-8, the J gene TRBJ2-7; no clear D gene. From germline, CDR1 is SGHVS and CDR2 FQNEAQ. Trimming stripped 0 bases from V and 4 bases from J, with 4 bases between. This CDR3 comprises 12 residues.

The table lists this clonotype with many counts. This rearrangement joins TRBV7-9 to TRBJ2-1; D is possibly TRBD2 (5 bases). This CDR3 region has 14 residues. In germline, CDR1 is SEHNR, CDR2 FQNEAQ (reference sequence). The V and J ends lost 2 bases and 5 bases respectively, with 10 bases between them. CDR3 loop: CASSLMTTHNEQFF. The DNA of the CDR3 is TGTGCCAGCAGCTTAATGACTACTCACAATGAGCAGTTCTTC.

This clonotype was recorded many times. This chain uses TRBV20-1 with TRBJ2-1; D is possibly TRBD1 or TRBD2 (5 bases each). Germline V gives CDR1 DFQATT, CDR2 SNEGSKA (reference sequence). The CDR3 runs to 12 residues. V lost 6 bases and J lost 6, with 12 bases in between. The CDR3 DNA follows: TGCAGTGCCGACTCGAGGGGCAATGAGCAGTTCTTC. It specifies CSADSRGNEQFF.

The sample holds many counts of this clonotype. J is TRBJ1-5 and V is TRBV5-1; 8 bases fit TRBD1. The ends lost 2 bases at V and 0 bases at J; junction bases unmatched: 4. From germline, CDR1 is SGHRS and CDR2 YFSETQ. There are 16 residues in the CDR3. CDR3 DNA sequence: TGCGCCAGCAGCTTTTGGACAGGGCTTAGCAATCAGCCCCAGCATTTT. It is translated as CASSFWTGLSNQPQHF.

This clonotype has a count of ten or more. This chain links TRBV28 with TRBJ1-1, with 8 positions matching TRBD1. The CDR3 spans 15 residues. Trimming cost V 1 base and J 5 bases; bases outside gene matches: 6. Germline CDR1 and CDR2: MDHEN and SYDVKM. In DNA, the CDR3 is TGTGCCAGCAGTTTATATGGGACAGGATGGACTGAAGCTTTCTTT. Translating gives CASSLYGTGWTEAFF.

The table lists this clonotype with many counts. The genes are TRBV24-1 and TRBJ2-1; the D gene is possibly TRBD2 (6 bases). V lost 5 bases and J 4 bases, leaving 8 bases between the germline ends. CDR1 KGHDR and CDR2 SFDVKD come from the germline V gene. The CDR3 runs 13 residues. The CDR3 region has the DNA TGTGCCACCAGTGTGGGGGGATACAATGAGCAGTTCTTC. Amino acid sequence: CATSVGGYNEQFF.